This T cell receptor (beta chain) was profiled in a study of blood T cell repertoires in COVID-19. Looking at the study overall: Acute and convalescent COVID-19 specimens originated in the United States, Italy and Spain. PBMCs, B-cell-depleted T cells, or T cells provided the cDNA or gDNA that made up the material.

CDR1 and CDR2 from the germline V gene are DFQATT and SNEGSKA (reference sequence). CDR3 length equals 10 residues. Under the authors' procedure: Nucleated cell number was recorded as an estimate derived from reference gene primer amplification. The table came from immunoSEQ multiplex PCR; TCRdb's copy has only in-frame clones and leaves some out. From that table come the V and J calls and clone size; the DNA was used to work out D and trimming. This table has about 47,000 clones, approximately 84% appearing once. Sequencing was performed on peripheral blood. This sequence was found in a man in his fifties or sixties with acute or convalescent COVID-19. The chain recombines TRBV20-1 with TRBJ1-2; 7 bases agree with TRBD1. In DNA, the CDR3 is TGCAGCCCAGGGGGCTATGGCTACACCTTC. Translating it yields CSPGGYGYTF.